This T cell receptor (beta chain) stems from a study of Ad26.COV2.S vaccination and SARS-CoV-2 variants. Study background: Intramuscular Ad26.COV2.S doses were given once or twice, 56 days apart.

Libraries were prepared by immunoSEQ multiplex PCR; TCRdb keeps only in-frame clonotypes and omits some of them. The sample carries some 250,000 clones, approximately 87% recorded once. The study, taken as a whole, reports: Researchers reported similar non-spike TCR breadth in vaccine and placebo recipients. CD8+ and CD4+ T cells specific for spike reportedly responded with substantial breadth after vaccination.

This sample's treatment: about 20 received Ad26.COV2.S at low or high dose, single or two shots; about 5 received placebo; per-sample allocation not given. Sample collection was performed on day 63 after the first vaccine or placebo injection. The trim removed 1 base at V and 0 bases at J, leaving 3 bases unmatched. Germline CDR1 reads GTSNPN; CDR2 reads SVGIG (reference sequence). CDR3 length: 15 amino acids. As for this clone: The target antigen is unknown.

The specimen comprised peripheral blood, sampled in a trial of Ad26.COV2.S vaccine versus placebo. This TCR was sampled from a person aged 18 to 65 who received the Ad26.COV2.S COVID-19 vaccine or a placebo. The J gene is TRBJ2-7, the V gene TRBV30, with 10 bases fitting TRBD1. CDR3 loop: CAWSEGQGHSYEQYF. CDR3 nucleotides: TGTGCCTGGAGTGAGGGACAGGGGCACTCCTACGAGCAGTACTTC.